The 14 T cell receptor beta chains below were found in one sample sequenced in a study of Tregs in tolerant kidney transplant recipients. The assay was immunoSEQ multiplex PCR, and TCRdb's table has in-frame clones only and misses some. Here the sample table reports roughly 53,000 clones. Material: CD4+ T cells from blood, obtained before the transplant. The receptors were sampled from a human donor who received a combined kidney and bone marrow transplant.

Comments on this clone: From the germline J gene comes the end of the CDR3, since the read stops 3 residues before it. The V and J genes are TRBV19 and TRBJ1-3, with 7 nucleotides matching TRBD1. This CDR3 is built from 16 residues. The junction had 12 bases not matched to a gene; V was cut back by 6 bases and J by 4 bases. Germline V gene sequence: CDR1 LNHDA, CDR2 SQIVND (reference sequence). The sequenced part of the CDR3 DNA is TGTGCCAGTAGCAGTGACAGGGAGGTGGCGGGAAACACC. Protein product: CASSSDREVAGNT. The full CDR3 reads CASSSDREVAGNTIYF.

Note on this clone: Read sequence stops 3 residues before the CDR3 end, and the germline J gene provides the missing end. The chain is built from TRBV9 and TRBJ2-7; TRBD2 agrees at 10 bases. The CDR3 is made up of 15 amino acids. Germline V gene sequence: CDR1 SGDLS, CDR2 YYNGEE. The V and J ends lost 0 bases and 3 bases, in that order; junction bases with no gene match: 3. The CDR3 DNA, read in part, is TGTGCCAGCAGCGTAGAAGGGACTAGCGTCTACGAG. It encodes CASSVEGTSVYE. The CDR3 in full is CASSVEGTSVYEQYF.

CDR3 sequence: CASRGQGVYNSPLHF. The CDR3 DNA, read in part, is TGTGCCAGCAGAGGCCAGGGGGTTTATAATTCACCC. This rearrangement joins TRBV7-2 to TRBJ1-6; 7 positions agree with TRBD1. The read finishes 3 residues shy of the CDR3 end, and the germline J gene is used to complete it. V gave up 6 bases and J gave up 4 bases; unmatched junction bases: 6. The germline V gene encodes CDR1 SGHTA and CDR2 FQGNSA. The CDR3 consists of 15 residues.

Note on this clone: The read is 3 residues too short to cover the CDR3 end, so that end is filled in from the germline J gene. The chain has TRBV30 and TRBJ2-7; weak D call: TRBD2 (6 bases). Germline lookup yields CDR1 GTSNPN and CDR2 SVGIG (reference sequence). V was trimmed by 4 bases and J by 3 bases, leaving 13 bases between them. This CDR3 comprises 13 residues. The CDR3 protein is CAWTGRKNYEQYF. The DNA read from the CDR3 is TGTGCCTGGACGGGGAGGAAAAACTACGAG. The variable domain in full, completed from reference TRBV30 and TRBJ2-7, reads SQTIHQWPATLVQPVGSPLSLECTVEGTSNPNLYWYRQAAGRGLQLLFYSVGIGQISSEVPQNLSASRPQDRQFILSSKKLLLSDSGFYLCAWTGRKNYEQYFGPGTRLTVT.

The CDR3 sequence: CSARSAGSTDTQYF. Partial CDR3 DNA: TGCAGTGCTAGATCCGCAGGGTCCACAGATACG. The J gene is TRBJ2-3, the V gene TRBV20-1; tentative D call: TRBD1 (5 bases). The read is 3 residues too short to cover the CDR3 end, so that end is filled in from the germline J gene. CDR3 length: 14 amino acids. V lost 2 bases and J 2 bases, leaving 11 bases between the germline ends. Germline values: CDR1 DFQATT, CDR2 SNEGSKA (reference sequence).

The covered CDR3 bases are TGTGCCAGCAGTGAGACCCGCTCAGGGTTTGGC. Protein sequence: CASSETRSGFG. The full CDR3 sequence reads CASSETRSGFGYTF. V usage is TRBV6-1 and J usage is TRBJ1-2; D might be TRBD1 (5 bases). The read is 3 residues too short to cover the CDR3 end, so that end is filled in from the germline J gene. The length of the CDR3 is 14 residues. V was clipped by 3 bases and J by 7 bases, with 15 bases between them. Germline V gives CDR1 MNHNS, CDR2 SASEGT.

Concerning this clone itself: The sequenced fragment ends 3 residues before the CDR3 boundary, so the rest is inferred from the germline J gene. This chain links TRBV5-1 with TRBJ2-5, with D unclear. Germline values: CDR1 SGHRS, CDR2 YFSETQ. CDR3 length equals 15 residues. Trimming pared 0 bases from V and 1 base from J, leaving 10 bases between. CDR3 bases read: TGCGCCAGCAGCTTGGCCCCCCTTATCCAAGAGACC. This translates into CASSLAPLIQET. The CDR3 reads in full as CASSLAPLIQETQYF.

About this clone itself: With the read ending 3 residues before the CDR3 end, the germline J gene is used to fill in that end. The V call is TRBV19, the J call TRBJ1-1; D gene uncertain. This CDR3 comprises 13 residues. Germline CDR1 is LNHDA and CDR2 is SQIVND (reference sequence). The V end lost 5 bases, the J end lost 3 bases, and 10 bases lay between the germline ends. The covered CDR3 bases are TGTGCCAGTAGTGGCGGCGGGGACACTGAA. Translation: CASSGGGDTE. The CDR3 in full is CASSGGGDTEAFF.

The CDR3 DNA, read in part, is TGCGCCAGCAACTGGGGGCAAAACACCGGGGAG. This translates into CASNWGQNTGE. The entire CDR3 protein is CASNWGQNTGELFF. V is TRBV5-1 and J is TRBJ2-2; tentative D call: TRBD1 (6 bases). The read ends 3 residues early relative to the CDR3; the germline J gene fills the gap. The CDR3 spans 14 residues. The V end was cut by 6 bases, the J end by 2 bases, with 11 bases between. The germline V gene has CDR1 SGHRS and CDR2 YFSETQ.

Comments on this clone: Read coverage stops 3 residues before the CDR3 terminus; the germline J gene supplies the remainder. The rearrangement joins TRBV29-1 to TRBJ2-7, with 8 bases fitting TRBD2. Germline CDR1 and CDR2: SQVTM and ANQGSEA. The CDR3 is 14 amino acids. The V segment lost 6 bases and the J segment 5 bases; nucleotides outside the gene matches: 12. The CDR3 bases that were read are TGCAGCGTCTCCTACCGAGCGGGAGCTGACGAG. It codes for CSVSYRAGADE. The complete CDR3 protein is CSVSYRAGADEQYF.

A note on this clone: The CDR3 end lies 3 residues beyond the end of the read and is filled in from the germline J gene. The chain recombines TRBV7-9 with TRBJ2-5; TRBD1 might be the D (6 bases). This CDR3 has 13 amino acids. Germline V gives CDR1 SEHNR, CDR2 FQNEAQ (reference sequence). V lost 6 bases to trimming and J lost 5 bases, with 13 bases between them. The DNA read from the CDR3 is TGTGCCAGCAGGTTTTCAGACAGGGAGACC. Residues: CASRFSDRET. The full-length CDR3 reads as CASRFSDRETQYF.

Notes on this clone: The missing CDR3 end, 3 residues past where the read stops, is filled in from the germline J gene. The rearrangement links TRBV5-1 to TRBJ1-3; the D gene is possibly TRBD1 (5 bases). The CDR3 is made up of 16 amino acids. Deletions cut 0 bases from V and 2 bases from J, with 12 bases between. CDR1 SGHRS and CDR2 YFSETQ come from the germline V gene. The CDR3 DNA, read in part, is TGCGCCAGCAGCTTGGTCCCCACAGGTGCTGGAAACACC. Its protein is CASSLVPTGAGNT. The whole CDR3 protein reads CASSLVPTGAGNTIYF.

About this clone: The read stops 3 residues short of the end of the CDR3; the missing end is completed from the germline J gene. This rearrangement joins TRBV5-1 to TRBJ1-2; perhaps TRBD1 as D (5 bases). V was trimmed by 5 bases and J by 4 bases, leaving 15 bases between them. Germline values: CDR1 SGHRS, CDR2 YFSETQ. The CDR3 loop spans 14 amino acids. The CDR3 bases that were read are TGCGCCAGCAGTCCCGGGGGTGTTGGCTATGGC. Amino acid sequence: CASSPGGVGYG. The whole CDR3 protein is CASSPGGVGYGYTF.

CDR3 residues: CASSPRQTATNEKLFF. The sequenced part of the CDR3 DNA is TGTGCCAGCTCACCGAGACAGACTGCAACTAATGAAAAA. V is TRBV18 and J is TRBJ1-4, with a weak D call TRBD1 (5 bases). The read gets to within 3 residues of the CDR3 end, and the germline J gene fills in the rest. Trimming stripped 3 bases from V and 0 bases from J, with 11 bases between. The CDR3 spans 16 residues. Germline V gene sequence: CDR1 KGHSH, CDR2 LQKENI.